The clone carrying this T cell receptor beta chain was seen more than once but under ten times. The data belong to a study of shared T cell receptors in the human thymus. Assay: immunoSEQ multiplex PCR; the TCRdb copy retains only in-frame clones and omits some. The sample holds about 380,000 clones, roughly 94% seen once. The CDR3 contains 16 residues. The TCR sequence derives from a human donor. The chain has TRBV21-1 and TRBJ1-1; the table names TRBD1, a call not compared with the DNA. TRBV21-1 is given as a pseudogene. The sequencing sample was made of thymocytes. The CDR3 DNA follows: TGTGCCAGCAGCGACAACATAGGGGATCGAAGGACTGAAGCTTTCTTT. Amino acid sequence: CASSDNIGDRRTEAFF.